These T cell receptor beta chains were read from a single sample in a study of response to subunit inactivated influenza vaccine. Via MiXCR, TCRdb re-called the RT-PCR reads, giving one row per CDR3 protein. The sample has roughly 500,000 distinct CDR3 sequences, roughly 25% seen once; the top ten hold 2.5% to 3%. A further study also used this sample, focusing on T cells expressing NK-cell markers.

Sequences were derived from CD4+ T cells sorted from PBMCs, sampled 11 to 12 days after vaccination. The receptors were gathered from a man aged 50 or older who received an inactivated influenza vaccine. The CDR3 runs from the conserved cysteine through the conserved F or W. Each record gives: clone size, J gene, D gene, V gene, CDR3 protein, CDR3 DNA. A D gene is named only where the DNA matches it firmly. Expanded clones get a size class; other rows say once, few or many, or leave the size out.

few,TRBJ1-2,.,TRBV30,CAWTIGGGYTF,TGTGCCTGGACTATAGGTGGCGGCTACACCTTC
few,TRBJ2-3,.,TRBV20-1,CSGQKPSTDTQYF,TGCAGTGGACAGAAACCTAGCACAGATACGCAGTATTTT
few,TRBJ2-3,TRBD2,TRBV20-1,CSARAAGRGTDTQYF,TGCAGTGCTAGAGCAGCGGGAAGGGGAACAGATACGCAGTATTTT
.,TRBJ1-2,.,TRBV18,CASSPLDSDYGYTF,TGTGCCAGCTCACCGTTAGACAGCGACTATGGCTACACCTTC
many,TRBJ1-1,.,TRBV3-1,CASSSGSERVNTEAFF,TGTGCCAGCTCATCGGGGTCTGAGAGGGTGAACACTGAAGCTTTCTTT
few,TRBJ2-1,TRBD1,TRBV25-1,CASGPGGFNEQFF,TGTGCCAGCGGCCCAGGGGGATTTAATGAGCAGTTCTTC
.,TRBJ2-3,TRBD2,TRBV7-2,CASQSTGGAPDTQYF,TGTGCCAGCCAGTCTACGGGGGGGGCCCCAGATACGCAGTATTTT
few,TRBJ1-5,.,TRBV20-1,CSARIEDIQGPGNQPQHF,TGCAGTGCTAGGATCGAGGACATTCAAGGCCCCGGGAATCAGCCCCAGCATTTT
.,TRBJ2-3,.,TRBV9,CASSAGNARSTDTQYF,TGTGCCAGCAGCGCCGGCAACGCCCGAAGCACAGATACGCAGTATTTT
.,TRBJ2-1,.,TRBV20-1,CSARAPTSYNEQFF,TGCAGTGCGCGGGCACCTACCTCCTACAATGAGCAGTTCTTC